This T cell receptor (beta chain) was sequenced in a study of Graves' ophthalmopathy and Graves' hyperthyroidism. Study-level background: Peripheral blood was obtained at first diagnosis, ahead of any treatment. Study outcomes and limitations: The model achieved roughly 66% sensitivity and 72% to 85% specificity for ophthalmopathy progression.

Patients in the hyperthyroidism group, adults aged 18 to 65, were newly diagnosed, under 2 months' duration. PBMCs stemmed from 10 ml of fresh peripheral blood. Amplification of TCR beta CDR3 regions used RNA transcripts. First-round RT-PCR used HTBI primers; second-round multiplex PCR followed. TCRdb ran MiXCR on the multiplex PCR reads and lists one entry per CDR3 protein. The sample includes roughly 400,000 distinct CDR3 sequences, approximately 15% of them seen just once. In its sample, this clonotype was seen many times. The antigen is not known. The germline gives CDR1 MNHEY, CDR2 SMNVEV (reference sequence). Unmatched junction bases numbered 4, after V lost 0 bases and J lost 8 bases. The CDR3 consists of 15 residues.

This sequence joins TRBV27 and TRBJ1-2; 12 bases match TRBD1. This receptor was taken from a woman younger than 30 with stable Graves' hyperthyroidism. Sequenced sample: peripheral blood. CDR3 sequence reads: CASSLSGQGARGYTF. CDR3 nucleotide sequence: TGTGCCAGCAGTTTATCGGGACAGGGGGCGAGGGGCTACACCTTC.